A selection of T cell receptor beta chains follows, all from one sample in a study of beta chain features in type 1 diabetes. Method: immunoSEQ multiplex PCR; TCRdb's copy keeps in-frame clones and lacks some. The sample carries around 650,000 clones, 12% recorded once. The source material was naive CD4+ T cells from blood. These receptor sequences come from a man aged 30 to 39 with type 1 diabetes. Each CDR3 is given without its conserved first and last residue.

AISGTGGDSNYGYT TRBV10-3
ASRSPGLAGPSTDTQY TRBV5-1
ASSLGVTSGIYNEQF TRBV5-1
ASSQEWGRQSLTDTQY TRBV4-3
ASSQDRGGAHEQF TRBV14
ASRASGGPYNEQF TRBV6-6
ASTLGRLAGYNEQF TRBV5-4
ASSGQDSPLH TRBV2
ASILVGLEVNEQF TRBV7-2
AINIGTENTEAF TRBV10-3
ASSPQIVRQLGTDTQY TRBV18
ASSPQIRGSYNEQF TRBV4-1
SVGRDRGAGANVLT TRBV29-1
ASSLTQGGGPQY TRBV7-2
ASIGTSGDQETQY TRBV5-4
ASSTDRGEYQPQH TRBV19
ASSPEQGAVTEAF TRBV18
ATLLGGKETQY TRBV28
ASSQDRGSNREQF TRBV14
ASSFPPGELF TRBV19
ASSAGHAREYGYT TRBV19
ASEASGGPTDTQY TRBV28
ASSPQQGESDTQY TRBV18
AWRGRGAQY TRBV30
ASSPPNNEQF TRBV18
ASSQDPGLGQPQH TRBV4-2
ASSSGAWFYGYT TRBV27
ASLRREGETQY TRBV7-7
ASSVAAGASTDTQY TRBV9
ASSSLQAGETQY TRBV5-1
ASSRGQVPDQPQH TRBV7-9
ASSRGQYLADTQY TRBV4-1
ASSLGSREKLF TRBV7-9
ASRTARAPGTF TRBV25-1
ASSLEPLAGYEQY TRBV5-8
ASRFVMGNIPYEQY TRBV5-4
ASSPGGGSYNEQF TRBV9
AWSVDRRSYEQY TRBV30
ASSRTPLYNEQF TRBV6-5
AISDTNSYEQY TRBV10-3